This note documents a single TCR beta chain sequence. Antigen: not known. The data stem from a study of cytomegalovirus exposure and HLA in healthy donors. In the study overall: Early on, a data release was issued that held approximately 92 million unique TCRs from HLA-typed donors. The study, taken as a whole, reports: TCR association rates varied by HLA locus in a later analysis, with DRB1 highest and HLA-C lowest.

Primers for the PCR totalled 60 Vbeta and 13 Jbeta. The repertoire was sequenced with immunoSEQ multiplex PCR; TCRdb's copy has only in-frame clones and lacks some. The sample lists about 71,000 clones, 70% to 80% seen once, with around 9.7% in the top ten. The germline V gene encodes CDR1 SGHVS and CDR2 FQNEAQ. Trimming at V came to 5 bases and at J to 5 bases, leaving 6 bases not matched to a gene. The CDR3 consists of 14 residues. The V gene is TRBV7-8, the J gene TRBJ2-1; 7 bases fit TRBD1. The sequenced sample consisted of PBMCs. This receptor was identified in a woman aged 45-65 years in good health and CMV-seropositive. The chain's CDR3 is CASSPGQEHNEQFF. The CDR3 DNA reads TGTGCCAGCAGCCCTGGACAGGAGCACAATGAGCAGTTCTTC.